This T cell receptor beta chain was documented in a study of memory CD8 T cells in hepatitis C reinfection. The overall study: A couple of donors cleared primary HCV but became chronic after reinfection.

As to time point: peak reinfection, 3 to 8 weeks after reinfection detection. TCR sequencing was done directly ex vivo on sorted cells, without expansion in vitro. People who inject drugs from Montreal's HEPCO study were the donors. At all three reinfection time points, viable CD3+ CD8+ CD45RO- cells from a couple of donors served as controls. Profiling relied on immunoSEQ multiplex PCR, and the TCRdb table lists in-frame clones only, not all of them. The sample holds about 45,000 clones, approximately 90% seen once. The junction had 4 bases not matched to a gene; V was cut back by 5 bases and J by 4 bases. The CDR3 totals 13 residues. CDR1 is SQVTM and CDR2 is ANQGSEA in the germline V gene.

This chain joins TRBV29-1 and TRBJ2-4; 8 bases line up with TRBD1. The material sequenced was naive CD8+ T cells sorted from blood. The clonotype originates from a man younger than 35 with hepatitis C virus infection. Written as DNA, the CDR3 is TGCAGCGTTTTGGGACAGGTTAAAAACATTCAGTACTTC. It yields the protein CSVLGQVKNIQYF.